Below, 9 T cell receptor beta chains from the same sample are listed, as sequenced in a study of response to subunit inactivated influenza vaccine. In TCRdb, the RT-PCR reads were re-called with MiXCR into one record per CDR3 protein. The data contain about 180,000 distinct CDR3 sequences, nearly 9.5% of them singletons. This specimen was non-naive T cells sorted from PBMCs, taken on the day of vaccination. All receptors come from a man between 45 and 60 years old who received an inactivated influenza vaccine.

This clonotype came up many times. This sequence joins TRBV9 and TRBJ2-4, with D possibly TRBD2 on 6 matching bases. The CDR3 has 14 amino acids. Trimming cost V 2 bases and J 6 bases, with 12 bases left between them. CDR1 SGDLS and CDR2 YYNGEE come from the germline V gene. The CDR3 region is CASSVGGYGNIQYF. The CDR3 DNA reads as TGTGCCAGCAGCGTTGGGGGGTATGGAAACATTCAGTACTTC.

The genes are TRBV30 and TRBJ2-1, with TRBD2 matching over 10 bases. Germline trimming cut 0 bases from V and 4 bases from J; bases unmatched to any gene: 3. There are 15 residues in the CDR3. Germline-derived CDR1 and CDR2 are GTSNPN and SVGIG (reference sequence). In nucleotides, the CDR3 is TGTGCCTGGAGTGTAAAAGCGGGAGGGTACAATGAGCAGTTCTTC. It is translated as CAWSVKAGGYNEQFF. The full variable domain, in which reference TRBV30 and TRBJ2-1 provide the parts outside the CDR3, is SQTIHQWPATLVQPVGSPLSLECTVEGTSNPNLYWYRQAAGRGLQLLFYSVGIGQISSEVPQNLSASRPQDRQFILSSKKLLLSDSGFYLCAWSVKAGGYNEQFFGPGTRLTVL.

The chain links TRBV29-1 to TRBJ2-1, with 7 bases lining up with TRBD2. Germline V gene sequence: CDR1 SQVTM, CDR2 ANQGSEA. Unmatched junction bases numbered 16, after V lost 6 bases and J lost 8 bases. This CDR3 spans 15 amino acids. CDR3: CSVRLPGGWLDEQFF. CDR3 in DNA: TGCAGCGTACGACTCCCGGGGGGATGGTTAGATGAGCAGTTCTTC.

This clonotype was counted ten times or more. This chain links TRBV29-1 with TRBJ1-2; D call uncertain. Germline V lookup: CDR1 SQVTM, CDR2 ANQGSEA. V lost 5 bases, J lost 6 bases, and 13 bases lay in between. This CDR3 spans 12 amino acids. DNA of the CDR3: TGCAGCGTTCGGGCTCTTCACCATGGCTACACCTTC. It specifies CSVRALHHGYTF.

The CDR3 spells CASSPSSADTQYF. The CDR3 DNA sequence: TGTGCCAGCAGCCCCTCGTCGGCAGATACGCAGTATTTT. J is TRBJ2-3 and V is TRBV9; D remains unclear. The CDR3 has 13 amino acids. V was cut by 4 bases and J by 4 bases, with 10 bases left in between. Germline CDR1 and CDR2: SGDLS and YYNGEE.

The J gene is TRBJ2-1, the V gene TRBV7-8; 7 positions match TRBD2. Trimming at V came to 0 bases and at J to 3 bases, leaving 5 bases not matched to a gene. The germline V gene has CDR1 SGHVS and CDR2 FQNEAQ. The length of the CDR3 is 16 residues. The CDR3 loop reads CASSLASRGGYNEQFF. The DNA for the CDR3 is TGTGCCAGCAGCTTAGCTTCTCGCGGGGGCTACAATGAGCAGTTCTTC.

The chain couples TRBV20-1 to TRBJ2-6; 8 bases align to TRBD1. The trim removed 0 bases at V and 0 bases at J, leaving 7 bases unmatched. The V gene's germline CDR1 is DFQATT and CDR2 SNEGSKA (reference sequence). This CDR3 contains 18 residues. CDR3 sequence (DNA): TGCAGTGCTAGAGATTTGGACAGGGAATACTCTGGGGCCAACGTCCTGACTTTC. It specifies CSARDLDREYSGANVLTF.

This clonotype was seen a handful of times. CDR3 DNA sequence: TGTGCCAGCAGCCATGAGCGGGGCCCCACAGATACGCAGTATTTT. As protein: CASSHERGPTDTQYF. The chain is built from TRBV27 and TRBJ2-3; 7 bases are a match to TRBD2. Germline V gene data show CDR1 as MNHEY and CDR2 as SMNVEV (reference sequence). This CDR3 comprises 15 residues. Trimming at V came to 6 bases and at J to 2 bases, leaving 8 bases not matched to a gene.

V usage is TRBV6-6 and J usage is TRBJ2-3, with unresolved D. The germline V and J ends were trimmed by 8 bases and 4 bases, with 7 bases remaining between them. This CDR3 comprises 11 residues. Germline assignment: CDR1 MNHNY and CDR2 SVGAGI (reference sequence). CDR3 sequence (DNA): TGTGCCAGCGAAAAGGCAGATACGCAGTATTTT. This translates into CASEKADTQYF.